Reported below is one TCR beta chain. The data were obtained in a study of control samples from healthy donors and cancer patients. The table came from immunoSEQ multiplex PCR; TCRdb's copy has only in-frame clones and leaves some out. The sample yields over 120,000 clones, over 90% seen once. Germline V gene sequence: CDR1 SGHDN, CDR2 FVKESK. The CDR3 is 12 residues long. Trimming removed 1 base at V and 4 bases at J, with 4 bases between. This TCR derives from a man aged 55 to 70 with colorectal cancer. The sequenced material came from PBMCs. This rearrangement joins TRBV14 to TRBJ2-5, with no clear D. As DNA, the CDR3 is TGTGCCAGCAGCCAAGTCAGAGAGACCCAGTACTTC. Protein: CASSQVRETQYF.